This T cell receptor beta chain emerged from a study of STAT5B mutations in CD4+ large granular lymphocyte leukemia. There are 14 residues in the CDR3. V lost 1 base and J lost 3, with 10 bases in between. Germline CDR1 SGHRS, CDR2 YFSETQ. Broader study findings: Compared with healthy controls (2/35), patient top clones favored TRBV06 (8/27).

Clones were sequenced by immunoSEQ multiplex PCR, and TCRdb holds only the in-frame ones, with some missing. This sample yields about 3,900 clones, of which approximately 77% are seen a single time; around 75% belongs to the top ten. Comment on this clone: The antigen is undetermined.

The rearrangement uses TRBV5-1 and TRBJ1-1; D is undetermined. The sequenced material came from PBMCs. The source is a man in his 60s with CD4+ T-cell large granular lymphocyte leukemia. The CDR3 nucleotides read TGCGCCAGCAGCTTGAAAAGTTGGGACACTGAAGCTTTCTTT. Translation: CASSLKSWDTEAFF.